This T cell receptor beta chain was recorded in a study of cytomegalovirus exposure and HLA in healthy donors. Germline CDR1 and CDR2: MDHEN and SYDVKM. The CDR3 covers 11 residues. Trimming stripped 2 bases from V and 3 bases from J, with 2 bases between. Assay used: immunoSEQ multiplex PCR; TCRdb lists only in-frame clones, some missing. Among about 98,000 clones listed, 70% to 90% were seen once. Concerning this clone itself: The sample has other DNA sequences that encode this CDR3 too.

The V and J genes are TRBV28 and TRBJ2-7; D remains unclear. The receptor was isolated from a young woman in good health and CMV-seronegative. Source material: PBMCs. CDR3 bases: TGTGCCAGCAGTTTACTCTACGAGCAGTACTTC. Translation: CASSLLYEQYF.